Shown below are 5 T cell receptor beta chains from a single sample sequenced in a study of T-cell memory formation after mild COVID-19. TCRdb passed the 5' RACE reads through MiXCR, listing each CDR3 protein once. Seen here are 470,000 or so distinct CDR3 sequences, about 23% observed once, and the top ten hold approximately 12%. Sequenced sample: PBMCs or a T cell subset sorted from them (not recorded which). The receptors come from an adult woman who had mild COVID-19 (a few samples of this study predate the infection). Cell type and time point are not known.

The chain has TRBV6-6 and TRBJ1-5; D gene unclear. Germline V CDR1 and CDR2: MNHNY, SVGAGI (reference sequence). Trimming took off 6 bases at V and 3 bases at J, with 9 bases between the two ends. The CDR3 runs 13 residues. CDR3 bases: TGTGCCAGCAGCACAGAGGTCAATCAGCCCCAGCATTTT. The encoded protein is CASSTEVNQPQHF.

The rearrangement joins TRBV24-1 to TRBJ2-4; no firm D call. V was trimmed by 3 bases and J by 11 bases, leaving 10 bases between them. The CDR3 covers 12 residues. The germline V gene encodes CDR1 KGHDR and CDR2 SFDVKD. This CDR3 reads CATSDSNSVQYF. In DNA form, the CDR3 reads TGTGCCACCAGTGATAGTAATTCCGTTCAGTACTTC.

In this sample, this clonotype turned up many times. The chain recombines TRBV5-6 with TRBJ1-3; no clear D gene. CDR1 SGHDT and CDR2 YYEEEE come from the germline V gene. Between the trimmed V and J ends, which lost 1 base and 4 bases, there was a span of 15 bases. The CDR3 consists of 16 residues. The DNA for the CDR3 is TGTGCCAGCAGCTTGAAGGGAGTTTTTTCGGGAAACACCATATATTTT. It codes for CASSLKGVFSGNTIYF.

This clonotype was counted between two and nine times. The gene calls are TRBV5-4 and TRBJ2-7, with D unclear. CDR3 length: 14 amino acids. V lost 0 bases and J 2 bases, leaving 9 bases between the germline ends. Per the germline V gene, CDR1 is SGHNT and CDR2 is YYREEE (reference sequence). The CDR3 region is CASSLVSSTYEQYF. The CDR3 nucleotides are TGTGCCAGCAGCTTGGTTAGCAGCACCTACGAGCAGTACTTC.

The chain employs TRBV5-1 and TRBJ1-2; the match to TRBD1 covers 7 bases. Per germline, CDR1 SGHRS and CDR2 YFSETQ. With V trimmed by 3 bases and J by 2 bases, 7 bases remained unmatched. CDR3 size: 15 residues. CDR3 coding DNA: TGCGCCAGCAGCTGGGGACAGCTCTCAAACTATGGCTACACCTTC. It encodes CASSWGQLSNYGYTF.